This T cell receptor (beta chain) was found in a study of tissue T cells after allogeneic stem cell transplantation. Remarks on this clone: Germline and genes: mouse. The DNA ends 1 residue before the CDR3 does, and the rest of the CDR3 is filled in from the germline J gene.

Germline CDR1 reads NSHNY; CDR2 reads SYGAGN. V gave up 0 bases and J gave up 5 bases, with 3 bases separating them. The CDR3 length is 13 residues. Time point described: mouse harvest day 14 after allogeneic transplant. Each mouse received 10^7 T-cell-depleted marrow cells plus 10^6 splenic CD5+ T cells by tail vein. Using immunoSEQ multiplex PCR, the repertoire was profiled, and TCRdb retains in-frame clones only, with some absent. The table records some 4,000 clones, roughly half of them present only once. V usage is TRBV13-1 and J usage is TRBJ1-6; no definite D call. TRBJ1-6 is reported as an ORF; its role is uncertain. The receptor's source is a female BALB/c mouse given C57BL/6 T cells with graft-versus-host disease after an allogeneic hematopoietic cell transplant. The sample comprised lymph node tissue. The CDR3 protein is CASSDAHNSPLYF. CDR3 DNA (partial): TGTGCCAGCAGTGATGCACATAATTCGCCCCTCTAC.